The present entry profiles one T cell receptor beta chain with its context. The record originates from a study of CD4 and CD8 cells across lung adenocarcinoma regions. The V gene lost 5 bases and the J gene lost 7 bases, with 15 bases spanning the gap. Germline V CDR1 and CDR2: WNHNN, SYGVQD (reference sequence). This CDR3 comprises 14 residues. TCRdb processed the PCR reads anew with MiXCR; each CDR3 protein has one entry. Here the sample spans around 25,000 distinct CDR3 sequences, 52% being singletons. This TCR was sampled from a male donor with lung adenocarcinoma. The CD4 and CD8 labels of this study may be unreliable. Sequenced input: CD4+ T cells from the center of a lung tumor. V is TRBV10-1 and J is TRBJ2-1; D is perhaps TRBD1 or TRBD2 (5 bases each). The CDR3 region is CASSRTGAQNEQFF. The CDR3 bases are TGCGCCAGCAGTAGGACCGGGGCGCAAAATGAGCAGTTCTTC.